These 19 T cell receptor beta chains were all obtained from the same sample, sequenced in a study of blood T cell repertoires in COVID-19 (dated by TCRdb to between 2020 and 2021). Libraries came from the immunoSEQ multiplex PCR assay. Here the immuneACCESS table is served through TCRdb, limited to in-frame sequences with V and J called. Missing clones are a known gap in these copies; in checked studies unresolved V genes cover under half, and the rest lacks a known reason. The table for this sample lists 150,000 or so clones; around 89% of them were counted only once. The ten largest account for just under 3% of the sample. The sample consisted of peripheral blood. The receptors originated from a man in his 60s with active or convalescent COVID-19.

V usage is TRBV29-1 and J usage is TRBJ2-3, with 15 bases aligning to TRBD2. CDR3 size: 14 residues. V shed 4 bases, J shed 7 bases, and the junction held 3 bases outside the gene matches. Germline loops: CDR1 SQVTM, CDR2 ANQGSEA. CDR3: CSVGTSGRANTQYF. Written as DNA, the CDR3 is TGCAGCGTTGGGACTAGCGGGAGGGCCAATACGCAGTATTTT.

The chain links TRBV10-1 to TRBJ2-3; 14 positions agree with TRBD2. This CDR3 comprises 16 residues. The germline CDR1 and CDR2 sequences are WNHNN and SYGVQD (reference sequence). Trimming removed 11 bases from V and 4 bases from J; junction bases left unmatched: 11. This CDR3 is CAGIPGLAGEPDTQYF. The CDR3 nucleotides are TGCGCCGGCATTCCGGGACTAGCGGGAGAGCCAGATACGCAGTATTTT.

The chain employs TRBV27 and TRBJ1-1; TRBD1 is a possible D gene (5 bases). The V gene's germline CDR1 is MNHEY and CDR2 SMNVEV (reference sequence). V lost 6 bases to trimming and J lost 1 base, with 24 bases between them. There are 18 residues in the CDR3. The CDR3 region has the DNA TGTGCCAGCAGGGATGCACGGCGGGGCATTGTCTGGAACACTGAAGCTTTCTTT. This sequence encodes CASRDARRGIVWNTEAFF.

In regard to this clone: One end of the junction is discordant with germline, which a read error may explain. The gene calls are TRBV7-7 and TRBJ2-3, with D perhaps matching TRBD1 or TRBD2 (5 bases each). Germline V lookup: CDR1 SSHAT, CDR2 FNYEAQ (reference sequence). The CDR3 extends over 15 amino acids. CDR3 residues: CASSLATASTDTQYF. For the CDR3, the DNA is TGTGCTAGCAGCTTAGCGACAGCATCGACAGATACGCAGTATTTT.

The rearrangement uses TRBV27 and TRBJ1-2; TRBD1 agrees at 9 bases. The V gene end was trimmed by 3 bases and the J gene end by 4 bases; junction bases not matched to a gene: 3. Germline values: CDR1 MNHEY, CDR2 SMNVEV (reference sequence). The CDR3 runs to 14 residues. In nucleotides, the CDR3 is TGTGCCAGCAGTTTGGGGACAGGGATCTATGGCTACACCTTC. Amino acids: CASSLGTGIYGYTF.

This chain joins TRBV27 and TRBJ2-2, with D possibly matching TRBD2 (6 bases). Trimming pared 4 bases from V and 0 bases from J, leaving 15 bases between. The CDR3 extends over 17 amino acids. Germline V gene lookup returns CDR1 MNHEY and CDR2 SMNVEV (reference sequence). In nucleotides, the CDR3 is TGTGCCAGCAGTTGGGGGGTAGTGGTTGCGAACACCGGGGAGCTGTTTTTT. Amino acid sequence: CASSWGVVVANTGELFF.

This rearrangement joins TRBV7-2 to TRBJ1-2; D is undetermined. V was shortened by 1 base and J by 0 bases, with 9 bases between the two germline ends. The CDR3 runs to 15 residues. Per germline, CDR1 SGHTA and CDR2 FQGNSA. CDR3 sequence: CASSLGSIANYGYTF. The CDR3 DNA sequence: TGTGCCAGCAGCTTAGGAAGCATAGCTAACTATGGCTACACCTTC. Full variable domain (rest looked up from reference TRBV7-2 and TRBJ1-2): GAGVSQSPSNKVTEKGKDVELRCDPISGHTALYWYRQSLGQGLEFLIYFQGNSAPDKSGLPSDRFSAERTGGSVSTLTIQRTQQEDSAVYLCASSLGSIANYGYTFGSGTRLTVV.

V and J are TRBV15 and TRBJ2-1; 7 nucleotides match TRBD2. Germline values: CDR1 LNHNV, CDR2 YYDKDF (reference sequence). The ends lost 1 base at V and 3 bases at J; junction bases unmatched: 6. The CDR3 length is 16 residues. The CDR3 region has the DNA TGTGCCACCAGCAGAGTGGCTAGCGGCCTCTACAATGAGCAGTTCTTC. This codes for CATSRVASGLYNEQFF.

This rearrangement joins TRBV19 to TRBJ1-1; D might be TRBD1 (6 bases). The CDR3 extends over 14 amino acids. Germline V gives CDR1 LNHDA, CDR2 SQIVND (reference sequence). Trimming removed 8 bases from V and 0 bases from J, with 13 bases in between. The CDR3 sequence is CASCSGTLNTEAFF. In DNA, the CDR3 is TGTGCCAGTTGTTCCGGGACACTGAACACTGAAGCTTTCTTT.

This chain links TRBV4-2 with TRBJ1-5; a possible D gene is TRBD1 (6 bases). V gave up 0 bases and J gave up 7 bases, with 16 bases separating them. CDR1 is LGHNA, CDR2 YNFKEQ, per germline. The CDR3 has 16 residues. In nucleotides, the CDR3 is TGTGCCAGCAGCCAAGATTTAGGTACAGGGTGGCAGCCCCAGCATTTT. This encodes CASSQDLGTGWQPQHF.

This clone was seen only a few times. The V and J genes are TRBV7-8 and TRBJ2-7, with 7 bases lining up with TRBD1. V dropped 3 bases and J dropped 2; count of bases not matched to a gene: 7. In germline, CDR1 is SGHVS, CDR2 FQNEAQ. The CDR3 covers 15 residues. The CDR3 bases are TGTGCCAGCAGCTTTGCCGCCGACAGGGCCTACGAGCAGTACTTC. Its protein is CASSFAADRAYEQYF.

CDR3 in amino acids: CASSPDYQSTDTQYF. CDR3 coding DNA: TGTGCCAGCTCACCTGACTACCAGAGCACAGATACGCAGTATTTT. V gene TRBV18 combines with J gene TRBJ2-3, with a possible D match to TRBD2 (5 bases). Trimming removed 3 bases from V and 0 bases from J, with 10 bases in between. CDR3 length equals 15 residues. The germline V gene encodes CDR1 KGHSH and CDR2 LQKENI.

Here the CDR3 DNA reads TGTGCCAGCGCCCTTCCCGGTAGCGGCTCCCGGACCCAGTACTTC. It encodes CASALPGSGSRTQYF. This sequence joins TRBV14 and TRBJ2-5; D might be TRBD2 (6 bases). The germline V and J ends were trimmed by 8 bases and 7 bases, with 23 bases remaining between them. The CDR3 covers 15 residues. In germline, CDR1 is SGHDN, CDR2 FVKESK.

V and J are TRBV11-2 and TRBJ2-1, with D maybe TRBD1 (5 bases). This CDR3 is built from 18 residues. CDR1 is SGHAT, CDR2 FQNNGV, per germline. The ends were cut back, 5 bases at V and 4 bases at J, with 24 bases in the middle. The CDR3 DNA reads TGTGCCAGCAGCCTAAGGGGCAGGTCCAATCAGCAATACAATGAGCAGTTCTTC. Protein sequence: CASSLRGRSNQQYNEQFF.

In this sample, this clone turned up a few times. V usage is TRBV30 and J usage is TRBJ1-2; 8 bases align to TRBD1. The J segment lost 4 bases and the V segment lost 0 bases, leaving 7 bases of the junction unmatched. The CDR3 extends over 15 amino acids. In germline, CDR1 is GTSNPN, CDR2 SVGIG (reference sequence). Here the CDR3 DNA reads TGTGCCTGGAGTGTCCCGGACAGGGCTTTCTATGGCTACACCTTC. Amino acids: CAWSVPDRAFYGYTF.

The chain recombines TRBV2 with TRBJ2-7; D is unclear. The V and J ends lost 2 bases and 12 bases respectively, with 17 bases between them. The V gene's germline CDR1 is SNHLY and CDR2 FYNNEI. This CDR3 spans 13 amino acids. This CDR3 reads CASSESVHLDSYF. The CDR3 region has the DNA TGTGCCAGCAGTGAATCGGTCCACTTAGACTCGTACTTC.

This clone was recorded once. The chain is built from TRBV10-3 and TRBJ2-1, with 14 bases aligning to TRBD2. The CDR3 sequence is 16 residues long. Germline CDR1 is ENHRY and CDR2 is SYGVKD. V lost 10 bases, J lost 5 bases, and 10 bases stayed unmatched. CDR3 DNA: TGTGCCACCTCCGCAACGACTAGCGGGAGGGACAATGAGCAGTTCTTC. Translated: CATSATTSGRDNEQFF.

This chain links TRBV7-2 with TRBJ2-7; 9 nucleotides agree with TRBD2. CDR3 length: 14 amino acids. The junction had 6 bases not matched to a gene; V was cut back by 3 bases and J by 6 bases. Germline CDR1 reads SGHTA; CDR2 reads FQGNSA. CDR3 in amino acids: CASSFTGTSPEQYF. The CDR3 DNA sequence: TGTGCCAGCAGCTTCACCGGGACTAGCCCCGAGCAGTACTTC.

The rearrangement uses TRBV2 and TRBJ1-5; D not resolved. CDR1 and CDR2 from the germline V gene are SNHLY and FYNNEI. V was pared by 4 bases and J by 4 bases, with 8 bases between. This CDR3 has 13 amino acids. This CDR3 is CASSGQPNQPQHF. The CDR3 DNA reads as TGTGCCAGCAGTGGGCAACCTAATCAGCCCCAGCATTTT.